In its sample, the clone carrying this TCR beta chain was seen once. Its antigen is undetermined. Data came from immunoSEQ multiplex PCR; TCRdb stores just in-frame clones and leaves some out. The table has some 3,300 clones, about 84% seen once. V lost 8 bases to trimming and J lost 6 bases; unmatched junction nucleotides: 16. Per germline, CDR1 SQVTM and CDR2 ANQGSEA. CDR3 length equals 14 residues. This specimen belongs to a study of T cells after posttransplantation cyclophosphamide. Study conclusions and caveats: Later post-transplant blood repertoires were often dominated by donor CD8+ memory clones.

The source material was memory CD8+ T cells sorted from blood. The clonotype comes from an older woman in good health, CMV-negative, and a related stem cell transplant donor. This sequence joins TRBV29-1 and TRBJ2-7, with 7 bases lining up with TRBD2. The CDR3 sequence: CSFVGVGGLREQYF. DNA of the CDR3: TGCAGCTTTGTGGGAGTGGGAGGGTTGCGCGAGCAGTACTTC.